This entry lists 8 T cell receptor beta chains sequenced from one sample in a study of cytomegalovirus exposure and HLA in healthy donors. In the PCR, 60 Vbeta and 13 Jbeta primers were used. Sequenced by immunoSEQ multiplex PCR; TCRdb stores in-frame clones only, minus some. The repertoire holds about 190,000 clones, with less than 85% as singletons. Sequencing used PBMCs. The receptor set was obtained from a boy younger than 18 in good health and CMV-seronegative.

Written as DNA, the CDR3 is TGTGCCAGTAGTGCGCGGGAGTCATACGAGCAGTACTTC. This translates into CASSARESYEQYF. The chain combines TRBV19 with TRBJ2-7; 7 nucleotides agree with TRBD2. This CDR3 is built from 13 residues. V shed 5 bases and J 4 bases; nucleotides not matched to a gene: 5. Germline CDR1 LNHDA, CDR2 SQIVND (reference sequence).

This chain connects TRBV6-1 to TRBJ1-2; D uncertain. V was cut by 1 base and J by 4 bases, with 10 bases left in between. The germline V gene has CDR1 MNHNS and CDR2 SASEGT. The CDR3 is 14 amino acids. DNA of the CDR3: TGTGCCAGCAGTGAAGGCCTACCGGGCTATGGCTACACCTTC. This sequence encodes CASSEGLPGYGYTF.

The V gene is TRBV9, the J gene TRBJ2-3; D remains unclear. In germline, CDR1 is SGDLS, CDR2 YYNGEE. The CDR3 loop spans 13 amino acids. V was clipped by 0 bases and J by 5 bases, with 7 bases between them. The CDR3 sequence is CASSVDPVDTQYF. CDR3 in DNA: TGTGCCAGCAGCGTAGACCCGGTAGATACGCAGTATTTT. The full variable domain, in which reference TRBV9 and TRBJ2-3 provide the parts outside the CDR3, is DSGVTQTPKHLITATGQRVTLRCSPRSGDLSVYWYQQSLDQGLQFLIQYYNGEERAKGNILERFSAQQFPDLHSELNLSSLELGDSALYFCASSVDPVDTQYFGPGTRLTVL.

The chain links TRBV6-5 to TRBJ2-7; 8 positions agree with TRBD1. CDR3 length: 15 amino acids. The V and J ends lost 6 bases and 0 bases, in that order; junction bases with no gene match: 7. CDR1 MNHEY and CDR2 SVGAGI come from the germline V gene. This CDR3 is CASRATGVSSYEQYF. For the CDR3, the DNA is TGTGCCAGCAGGGCGACAGGGGTCAGCTCCTACGAGCAGTACTTC.

The rearrangement links TRBV11-3 to TRBJ1-1; D is perhaps TRBD1 (5 bases). Trimming pared 5 bases from V and 1 base from J, leaving 14 bases between. Germline assignment: CDR1 SGHNT and CDR2 YENEEA. CDR3 length: 15 amino acids. CDR3 DNA: TGTGCCAGCAGCATACCCAGGGTGGGGAACACTGAAGCTTTCTTT. Protein product: CASSIPRVGNTEAFF.

The chain combines TRBV23-1 with TRBJ1-1; no definite D call. TRBV23-1 is given ORF status, its function remaining uncertain. CDR3 size: 15 residues. Trimming cost V 0 bases and J 0 bases, with 8 bases left between them. As DNA, the CDR3 is TGCGCCAGCAGTCAATCGGCCCTTATGAACACTGAAGCTTTCTTT. This sequence encodes CASSQSALMNTEAFF.

This clone was seen a few times. The chain joins TRBV5-6 to TRBJ1-1; D not certain. With 4 bases removed from V and 1 base from J, the gap between germline ends came to 14 bases. The CDR3 sequence is 15 residues long. Germline loops: CDR1 SGHDT, CDR2 YYEEEE. The CDR3 is CASSPRGGANTEAFF. The DNA of the CDR3 is TGTGCCAGCAGCCCTCGCGGAGGAGCGAACACTGAAGCTTTCTTT.

This clone appeared a single time. This CDR3 is CASSLEGQGLPLEQYF. DNA for the CDR3: TGTGCCAGCAGCTTAGAGGGACAGGGGCTTCCCCTCGAGCAGTACTTC. The rearrangement uses TRBV7-8 and TRBJ2-7, with 10 bases matching TRBD1. Germline V gives CDR1 SGHVS, CDR2 FQNEAQ. The J segment lost 6 bases and the V segment lost 1 base, leaving 9 bases of the junction unmatched. The CDR3 has 16 residues.